This T cell receptor (beta chain) was obtained from a study of T cells in Graves' hyperthyroidism and ophthalmopathy. Across the study: The authors collected peripheral blood at initial diagnosis, before any treatment. Study-wide findings and caveats: Stable hyperthyroidism was told apart from ophthalmopathy by a model built on 13 V-J features.

This clonotype occurred many times. Antigen: not known. The V end lost 2 bases, the J end lost 7 bases, and 11 bases lay between the germline ends. This CDR3 contains 13 residues. Per germline, CDR1 MNHEY and CDR2 SMNVEV (reference sequence). Amplification targeted TCR beta CDR3 regions from RNA transcripts. In the first-round RT-PCR of the TCR CDR3, the HTBI primer set was used. TCRdb passed the multiplex PCR reads through MiXCR, listing each CDR3 protein once. The repertoire has more than 300,000 distinct CDR3 sequences, approximately 15% of them found once; the top ten carry approximately 10%. Sequenced sample: blood. The chain employs TRBV27 and TRBJ2-5; the D is unclear. This TCR came from a woman aged 60-75 years with Graves' hyperthyroidism. DNA of the CDR3: TGTGCCAGCAGTTTAAGTACGGGCGGGACCCAGTACTTC. Translating it yields CASSLSTGGTQYF.